This T cell receptor beta chain came from a study of CD8 T cells in Susac syndrome. Regarding the study as a whole: The study's TCR sequencing and HLA analysis drew on a certain number of individuals. That number was acknowledged as relatively small.

A note on this clonotype: The antigen is undetermined.

The germline V gene has CDR1 LGHDT and CDR2 YNNKEL (reference sequence). The CDR3 spans 16 residues. Trimming left V 1 base short and J 0 bases short, with 9 bases between. After extraction with the RNeasy kit, roughly 0.5 to 1 ug of the RNA was reverse transcribed using random hexamers. In TCRdb, the immunoSEQ multiplex PCR reads were re-called with MiXCR into one record per CDR3 protein. Of 90,000 to 110,000 distinct CDR3 sequences in the sample, approximately 96% were seen once. Sequencing targeted TCR beta in blood CD8+ and CD4+ T cells. V usage is TRBV3-1 and J usage is TRBJ2-2; no firm D call. This TCR was recovered from a human donor in good health. Material: CD4+ T cells from PBMCs. The CDR3 bases are TGTGCCAGCAGCCAAGGACGACCTGCGAACACCGGGGAGCTGTTTTTT. Translated: CASSQGRPANTGELFF. Variable domain in full (rest from reference TRBV3-1 and TRBJ2-2): DTAVSQTPKYLVTQMGNDKSIKCEQNLGHDTMYWYKQDSKKFLKIMFSYNNKELIINETVPNRFSPKSPDKAHLNLHINSLELGDSAVYFCASSQGRPANTGELFFGEGSRLTVL.